Here is one T cell receptor beta chain with its context. Its antigen remains unidentified. Time point described: patch test 2, 6 weeks after DPC sensitization. The sample's treatment: therapeutic diphenylcyclopropenone sensitization with weekly scalp DPC. Sample donors consisted of patients with alopecia, aged 18 to 70 years, who were suitable for DPC. MiXCR, applied by TCRdb to the RACE reads, yields one record per CDR3 protein. The sample has around 42,000 distinct CDR3 sequences; 3% to 3.5% are singletons. Germline assignment: CDR1 MNHEY and CDR2 SVGEGT. The CDR3 runs to 12 residues. Trimming cost V 6 bases and J 2 bases, with 7 bases left between them. The sample belongs to a study of human T cells and chemical hapten exposure. Study observations and caveats: DPC sensitization left the count of TCRs above 1 in 1000 unchanged.

The gene calls are TRBV6-2 or TRBV6-3 and TRBJ1-2; D might be TRBD1 (5 bases). This TCR derives from a man between 35 and 55 years old with alopecia areata. Some clones in this sample may be carry-over from other donors' samples. Sequences were derived from whole blood, sampled in connection with sensitization to the hapten diphenylcyclopropenone (DPC). The CDR3 DNA sequence: TGTGCCAGCAGCGACAGCAACTATGGCTACACCTTC. This encodes CASSDSNYGYTF.